This T cell receptor beta chain was sequenced during a study of regulatory T cells in long-lasting Graves disease. Per the germline V gene, CDR1 is MNHNS and CDR2 is SASEGT. This CDR3 has 18 amino acids. Trimming cost V 7 bases and J 0 bases; bases outside gene matches: 14. To make TCR beta libraries, researchers used iRepertoire HTBI primers and Arm-PCR of CDR3 regions. TCRdb recomputed calls from the multiplex PCR reads with MiXCR, one row per CDR3 protein. The data show roughly 610,000 distinct CDR3 sequences, about 16% seen once. Sample time point: newly diagnosed GD, antithyroid drugs for less than 3 months. There was RNA extracted from PBMCs, and the TCR library was made from it. Overall study findings and caveats: TRBV28, TRBJ1-2 and TRBJ2-5 were favored in persistent disease.

Ten or more counts support this clonotype. Its specificity is not known. These data are also associated with another study on T cells in Graves' hyperthyroidism and ophthalmopathy. Per that paper: Patients between 18 and 65 years old had hyperthyroidism, newly diagnosed and lasting under 2 months.

The J gene is TRBJ1-5, the V gene TRBV6-1; 8 bases match TRBD1. The source of this sequence is a young man with Graves disease. Source: peripheral blood mononuclear cells (PBMCs), taken at new diagnosis, from a patient treated with antithyroid drugs. CDR3 in DNA: TGTGCCAGCACCGACTTTAGGCGGGGACAGGTTAGCAATCAGCCCCAGCATTTT. Amino acid sequence: CASTDFRRGQVSNQPQHF.